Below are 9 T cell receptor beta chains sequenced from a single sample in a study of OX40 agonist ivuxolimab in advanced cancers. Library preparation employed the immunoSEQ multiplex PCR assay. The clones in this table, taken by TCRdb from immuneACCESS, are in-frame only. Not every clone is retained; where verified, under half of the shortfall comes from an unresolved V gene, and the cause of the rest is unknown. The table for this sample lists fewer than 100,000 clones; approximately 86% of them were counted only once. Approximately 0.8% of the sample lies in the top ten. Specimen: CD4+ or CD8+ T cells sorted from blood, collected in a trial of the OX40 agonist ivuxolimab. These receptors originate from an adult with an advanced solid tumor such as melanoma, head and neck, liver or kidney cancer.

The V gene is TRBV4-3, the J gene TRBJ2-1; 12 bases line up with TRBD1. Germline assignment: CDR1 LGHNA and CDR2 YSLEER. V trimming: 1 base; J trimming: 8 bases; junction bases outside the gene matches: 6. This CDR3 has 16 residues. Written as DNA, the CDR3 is TGCGCCAGCAGCCAAGGGGGGACAGGGGGCATGGATGAGCAGTTCTTC. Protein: CASSQGGTGGMDEQFF.

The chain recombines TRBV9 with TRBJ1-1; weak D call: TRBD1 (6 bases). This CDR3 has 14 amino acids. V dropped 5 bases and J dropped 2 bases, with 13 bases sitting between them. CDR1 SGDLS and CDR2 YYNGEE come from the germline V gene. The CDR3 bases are TGTGCCAGCAGAAGTTTACAGGGTAACACTGAAGCTTTCTTT. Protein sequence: CASRSLQGNTEAFF.

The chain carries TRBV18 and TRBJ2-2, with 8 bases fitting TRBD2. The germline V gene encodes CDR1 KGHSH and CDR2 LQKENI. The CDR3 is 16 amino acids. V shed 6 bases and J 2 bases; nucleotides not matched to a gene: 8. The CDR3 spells CASSPTSGANTGELFF. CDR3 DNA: TGTGCCAGCTCTCCAACTAGCGGTGCCAACACCGGGGAGCTGTTTTTT.

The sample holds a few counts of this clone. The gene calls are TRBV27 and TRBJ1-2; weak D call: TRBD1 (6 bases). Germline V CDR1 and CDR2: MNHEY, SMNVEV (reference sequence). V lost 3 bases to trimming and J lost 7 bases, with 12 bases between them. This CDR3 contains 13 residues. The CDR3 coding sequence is TGTGCCAGCAGTTTGATGGGGGGCACTGGCTACACCTTC. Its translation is CASSLMGGTGYTF.

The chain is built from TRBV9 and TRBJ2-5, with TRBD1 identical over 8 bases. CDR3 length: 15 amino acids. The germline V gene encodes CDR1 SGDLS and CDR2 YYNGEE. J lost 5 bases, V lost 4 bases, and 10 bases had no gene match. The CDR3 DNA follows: TGTGCCAGCAGCCCCCGCCAGGGGGCCGTCGAGACCCAGTACTTC. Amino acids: CASSPRQGAVETQYF. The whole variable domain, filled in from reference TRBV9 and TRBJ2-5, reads DSGVTQTPKHLITATGQRVTLRCSPRSGDLSVYWYQQSLDQGLQFLIQYYNGEERAKGNILERFSAQQFPDLHSELNLSSLELGDSALYFCASSPRQGAVETQYFGPGTRLLVL.

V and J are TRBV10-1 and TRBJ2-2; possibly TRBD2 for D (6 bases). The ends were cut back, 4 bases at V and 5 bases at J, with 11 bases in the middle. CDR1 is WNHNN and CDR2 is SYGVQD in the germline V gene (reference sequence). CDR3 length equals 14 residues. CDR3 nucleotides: TGCGCCAGCAGTGGGGGAGGTGTTACCGGGGAGCTGTTTTTT. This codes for CASSGGGVTGELFF.

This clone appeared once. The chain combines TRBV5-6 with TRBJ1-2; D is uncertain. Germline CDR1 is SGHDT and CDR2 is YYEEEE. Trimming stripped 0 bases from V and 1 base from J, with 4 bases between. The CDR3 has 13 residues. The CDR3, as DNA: TGTGCCAGCAGCTTGGGCAGTAACTATGGCTACACCTTC. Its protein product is CASSLGSNYGYTF. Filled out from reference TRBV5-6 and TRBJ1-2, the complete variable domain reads DAGVTQSPTHLIKTRGQQVTLRCSPKSGHDTVSWYQQALGQGPQFIFQYYEEEERQRGNFPDRFSGHQFPNYSSELNVNALLLGDSALYLCASSLGSNYGYTFGSGTRLTVV.

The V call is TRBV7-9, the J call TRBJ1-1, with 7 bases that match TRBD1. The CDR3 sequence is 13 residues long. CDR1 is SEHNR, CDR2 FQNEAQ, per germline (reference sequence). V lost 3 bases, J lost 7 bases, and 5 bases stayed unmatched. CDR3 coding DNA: TGTGCCAGCAGCTTGGGGAGGGACAGTGAAGCTTTCTTT. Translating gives CASSLGRDSEAFF.

The CDR3 is CASSISPPPNTGELFF. The CDR3 DNA is TGTGCCAGTAGTATTTCCCCCCCTCCGAACACCGGGGAGCTGTTTTTT. This chain joins TRBV19 and TRBJ2-2; no clear D. The germline gives CDR1 LNHDA, CDR2 SQIVND (reference sequence). V dropped 3 bases and J dropped 0 bases, with 11 bases sitting between them. This CDR3 contains 16 residues.